These 16 T cell receptor beta chains came from one sample sequenced in a study of T cell changes during pregnancy in multiple sclerosis. The data were produced by immunoSEQ multiplex PCR, yet TCRdb's version contains in-frame clones alone and is incomplete. The sample carries roughly 60,000 clones, 80% to 95% recorded once. Sequencing used peripheral blood, obtained in the second trimester of pregnancy. These receptors were collected from a female donor with multiple sclerosis, enrolled in a pregnancy study.

This chain joins TRBV23-1 and TRBJ2-4, with a weak D call TRBD1 (5 bases). TRBV23-1 is flagged as an ORF with uncertain function. This CDR3 comprises 16 residues. Trimming shortened V by 11 bases and J by 0 bases, and 20 bases separated the two germline ends. This CDR3 reads CASYSKGSLAKNIQYF. Here the CDR3 DNA reads TGCGCCTCCTACAGTAAGGGGTCTCTAGCCAAAAACATTCAGTACTTC.

The chain couples TRBV5-1 to TRBJ1-5; tentatively, D is TRBD1 (5 bases). The CDR3 covers 17 residues. Germline CDR1 SGHRS, CDR2 YFSETQ. V shed 4 bases and J shed 0 bases, with 17 bases lying between them. CDR3 protein: CASSPHSTVYSNQPQHF. Written as DNA, the CDR3 is TGCGCCAGCAGCCCGCACTCGACAGTTTATAGCAATCAGCCCCAGCATTTT.

The chain links TRBV9 to TRBJ2-6, with a weak D call TRBD2 (7 bases). The CDR3 covers 16 residues. Germline loops: CDR1 SGDLS, CDR2 YYNGEE. V lost 0 bases and J lost 5, with 12 bases in between. The CDR3 DNA follows: TGTGCCAGCAGCGTAGAGGGGAGGGGGTGGGCCAACGTCCTGACTTTC. Protein sequence: CASSVEGRGWANVLTF. The complete variable domain, with remaining parts taken from reference TRBV9 and TRBJ2-6, reads DSGVTQTPKHLITATGQRVTLRCSPRSGDLSVYWYQQSLDQGLQFLIQYYNGEERAKGNILERFSAQQFPDLHSELNLSSLELGDSALYFCASSVEGRGWANVLTFGAGSRLTVL.

V and J are TRBV28 and TRBJ1-2; D is possibly TRBD1 (6 bases). This CDR3 contains 10 residues. Germline lookup yields CDR1 MDHEN and CDR2 SYDVKM. CDR3 nucleotide sequence: TGTGGGGCAGGGGACTATGGCTACACCTTC. This codes for CGAGDYGYTF.

V usage is TRBV6-1 and J usage is TRBJ2-1; 9 nucleotides agree with TRBD1. Trimming cost V 10 bases and J 3 bases; bases outside gene matches: 7. CDR3 size: 14 residues. Looked up from germline, CDR1 is MNHNS and CDR2 is SASEGT. The CDR3 is CATGTGRNYNEQFF. In DNA form, the CDR3 reads TGTGCCACCGGGACAGGGAGGAACTACAATGAGCAGTTCTTC.

This clone showed up just once. The chain links TRBV19 to TRBJ1-1; D is perhaps TRBD1 (5 bases). CDR3 length: 16 amino acids. V was trimmed by 3 bases and J by 0 bases, leaving 14 bases between them. Germline V gene lookup returns CDR1 LNHDA and CDR2 SQIVND (reference sequence). The CDR3 here is CASSINRGVLNTEAFF. In nucleotides, the CDR3 is TGTGCCAGTAGTATTAATAGGGGTGTCTTGAACACTGAAGCTTTCTTT.

The chain joins TRBV27 to TRBJ2-7; TRBD1 is a possible D gene (6 bases). Trimming shortened V by 3 bases and J by 3 bases, and 12 bases separated the two germline ends. The CDR3 has 14 amino acids. Germline-derived CDR1 and CDR2 are MNHEY and SMNVEV (reference sequence). CDR3: CASSFSGQNYEQYF. DNA of the CDR3: TGTGCCAGCAGTTTCTCAGGACAGAACTACGAGCAGTACTTC.

The chain links TRBV19 to TRBJ1-2; D gene unclear. Trimming stripped 5 bases from V and 0 bases from J, with 10 bases between. The germline V gene has CDR1 LNHDA and CDR2 SQIVND (reference sequence). There are 14 residues in the CDR3. The CDR3 is CASSDLGANYGYTF. The CDR3, as DNA: TGTGCCAGTAGTGATCTCGGTGCTAACTATGGCTACACCTTC.

The gene calls are TRBV6-4 and TRBJ2-1; 12 bases agree with TRBD2. Germline values: CDR1 MRHNA, CDR2 SNTAGT. The CDR3 has 16 residues. J gave up 8 bases and V 0 bases, and 5 bases lay outside the gene matches. The CDR3 loop reads CASSDSGLAGWDEQFF. The CDR3 DNA reads as TGTGCCAGCAGTGACTCCGGACTAGCGGGATGGGATGAGCAGTTCTTC.

This clone was detected once. The gene calls are TRBV27 and TRBJ2-7; 11 bases fit TRBD1. Germline V gene sequence: CDR1 MNHEY, CDR2 SMNVEV (reference sequence). The CDR3 loop spans 14 amino acids. The V segment lost 4 bases and the J segment 4 bases; nucleotides outside the gene matches: 3. This CDR3 reads CASSSGQGVYEQYF. The CDR3 bases are TGTGCCAGCAGTTCGGGACAGGGGGTTTACGAGCAGTACTTC.

The CDR3 nucleotides are TGTGCCAGCTCACCAAGAACTCTAGGAGGGTATAATGAGCAGTTCTTC. Protein: CASSPRTLGGYNEQFF. The rearrangement uses TRBV18 and TRBJ2-1; a weak D match, TRBD2 (6 bases). Trimming removed 2 bases from V and 7 bases from J, with 18 bases in between. The CDR3 extends over 16 amino acids. Germline V CDR1 and CDR2: KGHSH, LQKENI.

This chain links TRBV11-2 with TRBJ2-1; weak D call: TRBD2 (6 bases). V was pared by 5 bases and J by 1 base, with 12 bases between. This CDR3 is built from 15 residues. Germline CDR1 SGHAT, CDR2 FQNNGV. The CDR3 reads CASSPAAGSYNEQFF. CDR3 nucleotide sequence: TGTGCCAGCAGCCCCGCAGCGGGTTCCTACAATGAGCAGTTCTTC.

The chain is built from TRBV19 and TRBJ2-5; D is possibly TRBD2 (6 bases). The CDR3 is 13 residues long. With 4 bases removed from V and 5 bases from J, the gap between germline ends came to 11 bases. CDR1 and CDR2 (germline): LNHDA, SQIVND (reference sequence). CDR3 sequence reads: CASSKTGEETQYF. For the CDR3, the DNA is TGTGCCAGTAGTAAAACGGGAGAGGAGACCCAGTACTTC.

V gene TRBV10-1 combines with J gene TRBJ1-1; D is undetermined. The CDR3 is made up of 13 amino acids. With 0 bases removed from V and 8 bases from J, the gap between germline ends came to 10 bases. Germline values: CDR1 WNHNN, CDR2 SYGVQD (reference sequence). The CDR3 bases are TGCGCCAGCAGTGAGTCGATTGAGGGAGAAGCTTTCTTT. Its protein product is CASSESIEGEAFF.

The chain carries TRBV7-9 and TRBJ1-3; maybe TRBD1 (6 bases). The CDR3 consists of 16 residues. In germline, CDR1 is SEHNR, CDR2 FQNEAQ (reference sequence). Trimming removed 1 base at V and 4 bases at J, with 14 bases between. This CDR3 reads CASSLVGTGLGNTIYF. In DNA form, the CDR3 reads TGTGCCAGCAGCTTAGTTGGTACAGGGCTAGGAAACACCATATATTTT.

The chain uses TRBV5-6 and TRBJ2-1; TRBD1 might be the D (7 bases). V shed 2 bases and J shed 5 bases, with 14 bases lying between them. The CDR3 loop spans 15 amino acids. CDR1 SGHDT and CDR2 YYEEEE come from the germline V gene. The CDR3 DNA follows: TGTGCCAGCAGCTTTGGCGGCAGGGGGGACAATGAGCAGTTCTTC. The encoded protein is CASSFGGRGDNEQFF. The full variable domain, completed using reference TRBV5-6 and TRBJ2-1, is DAGVTQSPTHLIKTRGQQVTLRCSPKSGHDTVSWYQQALGQGPQFIFQYYEEEERQRGNFPDRFSGHQFPNYSSELNVNALLLGDSALYLCASSFGGRGDNEQFFGPGTRLTVL.